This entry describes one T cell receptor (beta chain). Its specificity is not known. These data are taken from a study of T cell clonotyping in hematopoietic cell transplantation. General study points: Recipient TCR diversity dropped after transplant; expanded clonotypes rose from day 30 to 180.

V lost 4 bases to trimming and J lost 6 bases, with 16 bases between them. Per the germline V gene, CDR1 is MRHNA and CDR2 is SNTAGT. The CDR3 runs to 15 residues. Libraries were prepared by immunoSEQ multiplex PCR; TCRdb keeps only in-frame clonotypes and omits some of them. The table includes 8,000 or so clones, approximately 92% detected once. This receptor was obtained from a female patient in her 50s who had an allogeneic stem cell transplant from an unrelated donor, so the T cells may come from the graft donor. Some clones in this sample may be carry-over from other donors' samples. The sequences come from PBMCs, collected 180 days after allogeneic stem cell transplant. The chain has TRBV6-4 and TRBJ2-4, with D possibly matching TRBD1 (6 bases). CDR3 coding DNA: TGTGCCAGCAGTGTCTCTCAGGGGTTAAGAAACATTCAGTACTTC. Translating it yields CASSVSQGLRNIQYF.